These T cell receptor beta chains were read from a single sample in a study. From the 5' RACE reads, TCRdb called clonotypes with MiXCR, one entry per CDR3 protein. The sample yields about 57,000 distinct CDR3 sequences, 25% to 35% seen once. Sequencing was performed on tumor-infiltrating memory CD4+ T cells sorted from the breast tumor. These TCRs come from a female donor with breast cancer. Each CDR3 is given with its conserved first and last residue. D genes are given only for firm matches. The size of a clone is reported for some rows only, either as once, few or many, or as a class for expanded clones.

clone_size	d_call	v_call	j_call	cdr3_nt	cdr3_aa
NA	NA	TRBV5-6	TRBJ1-1	TGTGCCAGCAGTTTCGGACAGAACTGGGGCACTGAAGCTTTCTTT	CASSFGQNWGTEAFF
NA	NA	TRBV5-1	TRBJ1-1	TGCGCCAGCAGCTTGGCTCAGGGCTCTTTCGCTGAAGCTTTCTTT	CASSLAQGSFAEAFF
NA	NA	TRBV5-1	TRBJ1-2	TGCGCCAGCAGCTTGGAGGGGGAGCTGGGTGGCTACACCTTC	CASSLEGELGGYTF
NA	TRBD1	TRBV28	TRBJ1-5	TGTGCCAGCAGTGGGACAGGTAATCAGCCCCAGCATTTT	CASSGTGNQPQHF
many	NA	TRBV5-1	TRBJ2-3	TGCGCCAGCAGCCCGGACGGTATGGATACGCAGTATTTT	CASSPDGMDTQYF
few	TRBD2	TRBV20-1	TRBJ2-3	TGCAGTGCTCATTCCCCAATAATAGCGGGAGGGGACACAGATACGCAGTATTTT	CSAHSPIIAGGDTDTQYF
NA	NA	TRBV7-2	TRBJ2-1	TGTGCCAGCAGCCTGGGATGGGGGGGACATACTGAGCAGTTCTTC	CASSLGWGGHTEQFF
once	NA	TRBV12-3/TRBV12-4	TRBJ1-1	TGTGCCAGCGACACCCGGGGACCGAACACTGGAGCTTTCTTT	CASDTRGPNTGAFF
NA	TRBD1	TRBV5-1	TRBJ1-4	TGCGCCAGCAGCTTGGTCCAGGGGGCATCTGAAAAACTGTTTTTT	CASSLVQGASEKLFF
NA	NA	TRBV5-5	TRBJ1-1	TGTGCCAGCAGCCCCAGAAACCAGGGAGGCACTGAAGCTTTCTTT	CASSPRNQGGTEAFF
NA	NA	TRBV5-1	TRBJ2-7	TGCGCCAGCAGCTCCTGGCGGACGGAACGGGAGCAGTACTTC	CASSSWRTEREQYF
NA	NA	TRBV7-9	TRBJ2-1	TGTGCCAGCAGCTTATACGCTTTAAGCGATGAGCAGTTCTTC	CASSLYALSDEQFF
NA	NA	TRBV20-1	TRBJ2-7	TGCAGTGCTCAGTCTCTTACGAGCTCCTACGAGCAGTACTTC	CSAQSLTSSYEQYF
few	TRBD2	TRBV27	TRBJ2-7	TGTGCCAGCAGTGCCTCACTAGCGGGAGAAAGCGAGCAGTACTTC	CASSASLAGESEQYF
NA	TRBD1	TRBV5-5	TRBJ2-5	TGTGCCAGCAGCTTGGCCTGGGGACAGGTGGTCCAAGAGACCCAGTACTTC	CASSLAWGQVVQETQYF
many	NA	TRBV7-9	TRBJ1-2	TGTGCCAGCAGCTTGGACTTTTCGTTCTATGGCTACACCTTC	CASSLDFSFYGYTF
NA	NA	TRBV6-5	TRBJ1-3	TGTGCCAGCAGTTACGGGACCCACTCTGGAAACACCATATATTTT	CASSYGTHSGNTIYF
NA	NA	TRBV28	TRBJ1-2	TGTGCCAGCACCACAAACAGGGCTGGTGGCTACACCTTC	CASTTNRAGGYTF
few	NA	TRBV7-8	TRBJ2-5	TGTGCCAGCAGCTTAGGGGCTGAGACCCAGTACTTC	CASSLGAETQYF
NA	TRBD1	TRBV12-3/TRBV12-4	TRBJ2-7	TGTGCCAGCAGCCGGGGACAGGGACAAATCTACGAGCAGTACTTC	CASSRGQGQIYEQYF
few	NA	TRBV4-2	TRBJ2-5	TGTGCCAGCAGCCAAGCGATCCGGCAGAACCAAGAGACCCAGTACTTC	CASSQAIRQNQETQYF
medium-sized	TRBD1	TRBV24-1	TRBJ2-6	TGTGCCACCAGTACAGGGGCTGGGGCCAACGTCCTGACTTTC	CATSTGAGANVLTF
NA	NA	TRBV9	TRBJ2-2	TGTGCCAGCAGCTCCCGACTAACCGGGGAGCTGTTTTTT	CASSSRLTGELFF
few	NA	TRBV28	TRBJ2-3	TGTGCCAGCAGTCGTTCCAACATCATCGGGGATACGCAGTATTTT	CASSRSNIIGDTQYF
NA	TRBD2	TRBV7-6	TRBJ2-7	TGTGCCAGCAGCCCCGCCGGGGGGGCGAATCGACACTACGAGCAGTACTTC	CASSPAGGANRHYEQYF
NA	NA	TRBV5-1	TRBJ2-5	TGCGCCAGCTCGGGGGCAGGTCAAGAGACCCAGTACTTC	CASSGAGQETQYF
few	TRBD1	TRBV5-6	TRBJ1-5	TGTGCCAGCAGCGGGTGGGACAGGGGTCAGCCCCAGCATTTT	CASSGWDRGQPQHF
once	NA	TRBV6-2/TRBV6-3	TRBJ1-1	TGTGCCAGCAGTTACAGGGACACTGAGGCTTTCTTT	CASSYRDTEAFF
NA	NA	TRBV7-2	TRBJ1-3	TGTGCCAGCAGCTTACGATGGGGGGCTGGAAACACCATATATTTT	CASSLRWGAGNTIYF
NA	NA	TRBV6-5	TRBJ2-7	TGTGCCAGCAGTTCATACAGGGAATACGAGCAGTACTTC	CASSSYREYEQYF
few	NA	TRBV7-9	TRBJ2-6	TGTGCCACCGTGACACAGTCTGGGGCCAACGTCCTGACTTTC	CATVTQSGANVLTF
NA	TRBD1	TRBV28	TRBJ1-6	TGTGCCAGCAGTCAGGGGGCAGATAATTCATCCCTCCACTTT	CASSQGADNSSLHF
NA	NA	TRBV7-8	TRBJ2-5	TGTGCCAGCAGCCCTAGTGGATCAGGGGTGGGGGAGACCCAGTACTTC	CASSPSGSGVGETQYF
NA	TRBD2	TRBV7-8	TRBJ2-3	TGTGCCAGCAGCCAATCGGGACTAGCGGGAGCTTCGGATACGCAGTATTTT	CASSQSGLAGASDTQYF
NA	NA	TRBV29-1	TRBJ2-2	TGCAGCGCTTCGAGGGGCACCGGGGAGCTGTTTTTT	CSASRGTGELFF
NA	NA	TRBV12-3/TRBV12-4	TRBJ1-2	TGTGCCAGCATCCCTTCCACAGGGCCGGGAGGCTACACCTTC	CASIPSTGPGGYTF
NA	NA	TRBV29-1	TRBJ1-4	TGCAGCGTCTCGACAGCCTCTAGGGAAAAACTGTTTTTT	CSVSTASREKLFF
few	TRBD2	TRBV2	TRBJ2-1	TGTGCCAGCAGTGACCCTAGCGGGAGAACTCCGTTCTTC	CASSDPSGRTPFF
NA	NA	TRBV2	TRBJ2-2	TGTGCCAGCAGTGCACAGGAGGACACCGGGGAGCTGTTTTTT	CASSAQEDTGELFF
NA	NA	TRBV6-2/TRBV6-3	TRBJ1-6	TGTGCCAGCAGTTCCAATGGACCAGGCAGGGATTCACCCCTCCACTTT	CASSSNGPGRDSPLHF
few	NA	TRBV29-1	TRBJ1-2	TGCAGCGTTGTTGGGGTCGGGCCGCCGGGCGAACATGGCTACACCTTC	CSVVGVGPPGEHGYTF
few	NA	TRBV30	TRBJ1-1	TGTGCCTTGAGGACCGCGGGGGCTTTCTTT	CALRTAGAFF
few	TRBD2	TRBV6-2/TRBV6-3	TRBJ2-3	TGTGCCAGCAGTACTCGGGACTACGGGAGCACAGATACGCAGTATTTT	CASSTRDYGSTDTQYF
few	NA	TRBV6-5	TRBJ1-1	TGTGCCAGCAGTTATAGGGGAACGATGAACACTGAAGCTTTCTTT	CASSYRGTMNTEAFF
NA	NA	TRBV6-5	TRBJ1-1	TGTGCCAGCAGTTACTCCAGGGTGGGGACTGAAGCTTTCTTT	CASSYSRVGTEAFF
NA	TRBD1	TRBV7-2	TRBJ2-1	TGTGCCAGCTTCTCGGACAGGCTTGGCAATGAGCAGTTCTTC	CASFSDRLGNEQFF
NA	NA	TRBV5-1	TRBJ2-5	TGCGCCAGCTCCAGGGCATTTAAAGAGACCCGGTACTTC	CASSRAFKETRYF
NA	TRBD2	TRBV27	TRBJ2-7	TGTGCCAGCACTCTATCGGGGAGGGGCTACGAGCAGTACTTC	CASTLSGRGYEQYF
NA	TRBD1	TRBV12-3/TRBV12-4	TRBJ1-5	TGTGCCAGCAGTTTTACAGGGGCTGGGGTTCAGCCCCAGCATTTT	CASSFTGAGVQPQHF